This section outlines one TCR beta chain sequence together with its context. V dropped 2 bases and J dropped 4 bases, with 15 bases sitting between them. The CDR3 has 17 amino acids. The germline gives CDR1 WSHSY, CDR2 SAAADI. This specimen belongs to a study of Graves' ophthalmopathy and Graves' hyperthyroidism. The evidence that diagnosis relied on was clinical symptoms, serum thyroxine, TRAb, thyroid ultrasound and orbital computed tomography. RNA transcripts provided the template for amplifying TCR beta CDR3 regions. First-round RT-PCR employed HTBI primers, with a second-round multiplex PCR after it. In TCRdb, the multiplex PCR reads were re-called with MiXCR into one record per CDR3 protein. The table includes around 1.1 million distinct CDR3 sequences, around a third detected once.

The receptor's source is an adult man with Graves' hyperthyroidism. The chain links TRBV10-2 to TRBJ2-6; perhaps TRBD2 as D (6 bases). The sample consisted of peripheral blood or thyroid tissue (not recorded which). CDR3 loop: CASSEPTAGLGANVLTF. The CDR3 coding sequence is TGCGCCAGCAGTGAGCCGACGGCGGGATTAGGGGCCAACGTCCTGACTTTC.